These 25 T cell receptor beta chains were all obtained from the same sample, sequenced in a study of blood T cell repertoires in COVID-19. Clones were read by immunoSEQ multiplex PCR, and TCRdb kept only the in-frame ones, dropping some. The table includes some 70,000 clones, approximately 73% detected once. Sequenced sample: peripheral blood. The receptors originated from a man in his sixties with COVID-19, enrolled during active disease.

Note on this clone: This CDR3 is also generated by other DNA sequences in the sample. CDR3 sequence reads: CASRRAGNTEAFF. CDR3 coding DNA: TGTGCCAGCAGGCGGGCAGGGAACACTGAAGCTTTCTTT. The rearrangement links TRBV12-3 or TRBV12-4 to TRBJ1-1; D gene uncertain. V dropped 6 bases and J dropped 1 base, with 9 bases sitting between them. The CDR3 is made up of 13 amino acids.

The rearrangement links TRBV28 to TRBJ1-1, with D perhaps matching TRBD1 (5 bases). The germline CDR1 and CDR2 sequences are MDHEN and SYDVKM. The CDR3 consists of 15 residues. V dropped 5 bases and J dropped 4 bases, with 17 bases sitting between them. The CDR3 spells CASSVGGVESTEAFF. CDR3 nucleotides: TGTGCCAGCAGTGTAGGAGGGGTGGAGAGCACTGAAGCTTTCTTT.

V usage is TRBV2 and J usage is TRBJ1-3; D is undetermined. Deletions cut 5 bases from V and 2 bases from J, with 13 bases between. Germline CDR1 and CDR2: SNHLY and FYNNEI. CDR3 length: 15 amino acids. Written as DNA, the CDR3 is TGTGCCAGCAGTTACGCGAGCGGGGCTGGAAACACCATATATTTT. Encoded protein: CASSYASGAGNTIYF. Based on the CDR3 plus reference TRBV2 and TRBJ1-3, the full variable domain is EPEVTQTPSHQVTQMGQEVILRCVPISNHLYFYWYRQILGQKVEFLVSFYNNEISEKSEIFDDQFSVERPDGSNFTLKIRSTKLEDSAMYFCASSYASGAGNTIYFGEGSWLTVV.

The chain couples TRBV19 to TRBJ2-1; D is unclear. The germline gives CDR1 LNHDA, CDR2 SQIVND (reference sequence). The CDR3 is 12 amino acids. Between the trimmed V and J ends, which lost 2 bases and 8 bases, there was a span of 7 bases. The CDR3 loop reads CASSIRRDEQFF. Here the CDR3 DNA reads TGTGCCAGTAGTATACGTCGGGATGAGCAGTTCTTC.

CDR3 loop: CSVYRAGTEKLFF. The CDR3, as DNA: TGCAGCGTTTACAGGGCCGGGACTGAAAAACTGTTTTTT. The chain links TRBV29-1 to TRBJ1-4, with a weak D call TRBD1 (6 bases). Germline CDR1 and CDR2: SQVTM and ANQGSEA. This CDR3 spans 13 amino acids. Trimming shortened V by 5 bases and J by 7 bases, and 14 bases separated the two germline ends. Full variable domain (rest looked up from reference TRBV29-1 and TRBJ1-4): SAVISQKPSRDICQRGTSLTIQCQVDSQVTMMFWYRQQPGQSLTLIATANQGSEATYESGFVIDKFPISRPNLTFSTLTVSNMSPEDSSIYLCSVYRAGTEKLFFGSGTQLSVL.

This clone has a single count. The rearrangement links TRBV29-1 to TRBJ1-1; D uncertain. The CDR3 is 12 residues long. Germline-derived CDR1 and CDR2 are SQVTM and ANQGSEA. V was shortened by 6 bases and J by 0 bases, with 8 bases between the two germline ends. The CDR3 DNA sequence: TGCAGCGTAGAATTAATGAACACTGAAGCTTTCTTT. It encodes CSVELMNTEAFF.

V and J are TRBV5-1 and TRBJ2-3, with 9 bases lining up with TRBD1. Germline loops: CDR1 SGHRS, CDR2 YFSETQ. The J segment lost 5 bases and the V segment lost 4 bases, leaving 5 bases of the junction unmatched. CDR3 length: 14 residues. The CDR3 spells CASSPGQGRDTQYF. Here the CDR3 DNA reads TGCGCCAGCAGCCCGGGACAGGGTAGAGATACGCAGTATTTT.

The chain employs TRBV7-2 and TRBJ1-4; D unclear. This CDR3 region has 14 residues. Germline CDR1 reads SGHTA; CDR2 reads FQGNSA. Trimming cost V 1 base and J 11 bases, with 14 bases left between them. The CDR3, as DNA: TGTGCCAGCAGCTTAGTACTCGCCGATTACAAACTGTTTTTT. Its translation is CASSLVLADYKLFF.

This chain links TRBV18 with TRBJ2-4, with D perhaps matching TRBD1 (6 bases). Germline V gives CDR1 KGHSH, CDR2 LQKENI. The CDR3 length is 16 residues. The ends were cut back, 3 bases at V and 6 bases at J, with 18 bases in the middle. The CDR3, as DNA: TGTGCCAGCTCACCGCTGTCGTACAGGGACCCAAACATTCAGTACTTC. Its translation: CASSPLSYRDPNIQYF.

The rearrangement uses TRBV27 and TRBJ2-5; D is possibly TRBD1 (6 bases). Trimming removed 3 bases from V and 2 bases from J, with 7 bases in between. The V gene's germline CDR1 is MNHEY and CDR2 SMNVEV (reference sequence). The CDR3 is 13 residues long. In DNA form, the CDR3 reads TGTGCCAGCAGTTTCGACAGGCAAGAGACCCAGTACTTC. Translated, it gives CASSFDRQETQYF.

This rearrangement joins TRBV6-5 to TRBJ1-6; TRBD1 matches at 7 bases. Germline V CDR1 and CDR2: MNHEY, SVGAGI. The V gene end was trimmed by 10 bases and the J gene end by 6 bases; junction bases not matched to a gene: 6. CDR3 length equals 13 residues. In DNA, the CDR3 is TGTGCCACGTCCCGGGACAGTAATTCACCCCTCCACTTT. Residues: CATSRDSNSPLHF.

This clone has just a few counts. The sample has other DNA sequences that encode this CDR3 too. V is TRBV30 and J is TRBJ1-5; D is unresolved. The V gene lost 3 bases and the J gene lost 0 bases, with 9 bases spanning the gap. CDR1 GTSNPN and CDR2 SVGIG come from the germline V gene (reference sequence). The CDR3 totals 14 residues. The CDR3 protein is CAWRVANSNQPQHF. CDR3 DNA: TGTGCCTGGAGAGTGGCAAATAGCAATCAGCCCCAGCATTTT.

Only one count was recorded for this clone. This chain connects TRBV9 to TRBJ1-3; D may be TRBD1 (6 bases). The CDR3 runs 14 residues. V was shortened by 2 bases and J by 4 bases, with 10 bases between the two germline ends. Germline V CDR1 and CDR2: SGDLS, YYNGEE. This CDR3 reads CASSVSTGGNTIYF. The DNA of the CDR3 is TGTGCCAGCAGCGTGTCTACAGGGGGAAACACCATATATTTT.

The rearrangement uses TRBV7-9 and TRBJ2-7, with 7 bases lining up with TRBD1. The V gene end was trimmed by 5 bases and the J gene end by 2 bases; junction bases not matched to a gene: 6. Germline V CDR1 and CDR2: SEHNR, FQNEAQ (reference sequence). There are 14 residues in the CDR3. CDR3 sequence: CASSRGTEPYEQYF. CDR3 bases: TGTGCCAGCAGCCGAGGGACAGAACCCTACGAGCAGTACTTC. The variable domain in full, with the rest retrieved from reference TRBV7-9 and TRBJ2-7, is DTGVSQNPRHKITKRGQNVTFRCDPISEHNRLYWYRQTLGQGPEFLTYFQNEAQLEKSRLLSDRFSAERPKGSFSTLEIQRTEQGDSAMYLCASSRGTEPYEQYFGPGTRLTVT.

The genes are TRBV7-9 and TRBJ1-2, with D possibly TRBD1 on 5 matching bases. Germline V CDR1 and CDR2: SEHNR, FQNEAQ (reference sequence). V dropped 2 bases and J dropped 8 bases, with 18 bases sitting between them. The CDR3 runs to 15 residues. The CDR3 reads CASSLLDTPLGGYTF. DNA of the CDR3: TGTGCCAGCAGCTTACTGGACACCCCGCTTGGGGGCTACACCTTC.

The J gene is TRBJ1-2, the V gene TRBV5-1, with 8 positions matching TRBD1. Germline V gene data show CDR1 as SGHRS and CDR2 as YFSETQ. The length of the CDR3 is 14 residues. V trimming: 3 bases; J trimming: 6 bases; junction bases outside the gene matches: 7. This CDR3 is CASSYEQGGNGYTF. In DNA form, the CDR3 reads TGCGCCAGCAGCTACGAACAGGGGGGTAATGGCTACACCTTC.

The chain is built from TRBV5-1 and TRBJ1-1; unclear D gene. In germline, CDR1 is SGHRS, CDR2 YFSETQ. V was shortened by 5 bases and J by 5 bases, with 7 bases between the two germline ends. The CDR3 runs to 11 residues. The DNA of the CDR3 is TGCGCCAGCAGACTAGAGACTGAAGCTTTCTTT. This encodes CASRLETEAFF. The variable domain in full, with the rest retrieved from reference TRBV5-1 and TRBJ1-1, is KAGVTQTPRYLIKTRGQQVTLSCSPISGHRSVSWYQQTPGQGLQFLFEYFSETQRNKGNFPGRFSGRQFSNSRSEMNVSTLELGDSALYLCASRLETEAFFGQGTRLTVV.

This chain joins TRBV18 and TRBJ2-2, with 9 bases that match TRBD1. Germline trimming cut 2 bases from V and 0 bases from J; bases unmatched to any gene: 7. Germline CDR1 is KGHSH and CDR2 is LQKENI. CDR3 length equals 18 residues. The CDR3 sequence: CASSPMPGQGSNTGELFF. The CDR3 nucleotides are TGTGCCAGCTCACCAATGCCGGGACAGGGATCGAACACCGGGGAGCTGTTTTTT.

The sample holds a few counts of this clone. The rearrangement joins TRBV11-1 to TRBJ2-1, with TRBD2 matching over 9 bases. This CDR3 has 15 amino acids. The junction had 6 bases not matched to a gene; V was cut back by 2 bases and J by 7 bases. CDR1 is SGHAT, CDR2 FQDESV, per germline (reference sequence). The CDR3 reads CASSLLAGSWNEQFF. In DNA form, the CDR3 reads TGTGCCAGCAGCTTACTAGCGGGATCGTGGAATGAGCAGTTCTTC.

This clone was detected a few times. The V and J genes are TRBV7-3 and TRBJ1-1; the D gene is possibly TRBD1 (5 bases). This CDR3 spans 14 amino acids. The germline CDR1 and CDR2 sequences are SGHTA and FQGTGA. Trimming shortened V by 2 bases and J by 4 bases, and 11 bases separated the two germline ends. CDR3: CASSLYGGGTEAFF. CDR3 DNA: TGTGCCAGCAGCTTATATGGGGGAGGCACTGAAGCTTTCTTT.

This chain joins TRBV11-2 and TRBJ2-1, with TRBD2 matching 12 bases. The J segment lost 5 bases and the V segment lost 3 bases, leaving 8 bases of the junction unmatched. The CDR3 sequence is 17 residues long. Germline lookup yields CDR1 SGHAT and CDR2 FQNNGV. The CDR3 is CASSFPIGLAGHNEQFF. For the CDR3, the DNA is TGTGCCAGCAGCTTTCCGATAGGACTAGCGGGACACAATGAGCAGTTCTTC.

In this sample, this clone turned up once. This chain joins TRBV27 and TRBJ1-5; D unclear. Germline V gene sequence: CDR1 MNHEY, CDR2 SMNVEV (reference sequence). This CDR3 comprises 13 residues. Trimming cost V 2 bases and J 3 bases, with 5 bases left between them. The CDR3 bases are TGTGCCAGCAGTTTAACACACAATCAGCCCCAGCATTTT. Translating it yields CASSLTHNQPQHF.

The chain couples TRBV28 to TRBJ1-4; weak D call: TRBD1 (6 bases). CDR3 length: 16 residues. The germline gives CDR1 MDHEN, CDR2 SYDVKM. V was clipped by 6 bases and J by 6 bases, with 20 bases between them. CDR3 amino acids: CASRPQTGQYYEKLFF. The CDR3 DNA reads TGTGCCAGCAGGCCTCAGACAGGACAATATTATGAAAAACTGTTTTTT.

The rearrangement links TRBV5-1 to TRBJ1-6, with 10 bases identical to TRBD1. The CDR3 runs to 16 residues. Germline CDR1 and CDR2: SGHRS and YFSETQ. With V trimmed by 3 bases and J by 7 bases, 7 bases remained unmatched. The CDR3 is CASSSRQGADNSPLHF. The CDR3 DNA reads TGCGCCAGCAGCTCGAGACAGGGGGCGGACAATTCACCCCTCCACTTT. Drawing the rest from reference TRBV5-1 and TRBJ1-6, the complete variable domain is KAGVTQTPRYLIKTRGQQVTLSCSPISGHRSVSWYQQTPGQGLQFLFEYFSETQRNKGNFPGRFSGRQFSNSRSEMNVSTLELGDSALYLCASSSRQGADNSPLHFGNGTRLTVT.

This clone was found a few times. CDR3 DNA: TGTGCCAGCTCACCTGGGAGGGGACCCTATGGCTACACCTTC. Amino acids: CASSPGRGPYGYTF. This chain joins TRBV18 and TRBJ1-2; D is possibly TRBD1 (5 bases). The CDR3 runs to 14 residues. The ends were cut back, 3 bases at V and 4 bases at J, with 12 bases in the middle. Germline loops: CDR1 KGHSH, CDR2 LQKENI.